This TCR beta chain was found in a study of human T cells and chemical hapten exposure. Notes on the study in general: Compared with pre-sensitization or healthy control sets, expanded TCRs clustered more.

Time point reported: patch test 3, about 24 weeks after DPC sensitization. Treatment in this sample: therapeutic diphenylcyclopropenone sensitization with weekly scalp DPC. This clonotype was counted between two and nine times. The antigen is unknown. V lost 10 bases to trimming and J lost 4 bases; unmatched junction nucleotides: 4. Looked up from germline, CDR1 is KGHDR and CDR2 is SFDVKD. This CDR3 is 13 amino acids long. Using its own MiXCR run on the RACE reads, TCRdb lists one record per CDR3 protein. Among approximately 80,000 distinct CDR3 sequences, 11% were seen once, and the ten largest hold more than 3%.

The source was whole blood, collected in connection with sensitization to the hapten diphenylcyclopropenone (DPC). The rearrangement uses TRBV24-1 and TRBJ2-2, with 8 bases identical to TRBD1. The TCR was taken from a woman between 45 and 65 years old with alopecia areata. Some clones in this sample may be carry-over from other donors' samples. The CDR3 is CATGQGGTGELFF. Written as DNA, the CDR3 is TGTGCCACTGGACAGGGAGGCACCGGGGAGCTGTTTTTT.